A single sample is the source of the 5 T cell receptor beta chains below, sequenced in a study of T cell repertoires in cytomegalovirus infection. TCRdb recomputed calls from the reads with MiXCR, one row per CDR3 protein. The sample holds approximately 750,000 distinct CDR3 sequences, approximately 34% seen once. Sequenced material: PBMCs. These receptors all stem from a human donor in good health (CMV status not recorded). Some clones in this sample may be carry-over from other donors' samples.

J is TRBJ1-3 and V is TRBV15; 9 nucleotides match TRBD1. V was clipped by 0 bases and J by 6 bases; unmatched bases: 6. Looked up from germline, CDR1 is LNHNV and CDR2 is YYDKDF (reference sequence). This CDR3 spans 16 amino acids. The CDR3 nucleotides read TGTGCCACCAGCAGAGATCAGGGACAGGGAGCAAACACCATATATTTT. Its translation: CATSRDQGQGANTIYF.

As to this clonotype: A clone one base away is much larger, so this may be a read error. The CDR3 does not end in the conserved phenylalanine or tryptophan, so this is likely a read error. The gene calls are TRBV28 and TRBJ2-6; D ambiguous. V lost 6 bases, J lost 4 bases, and 13 bases lay in between. Germline lookup yields CDR1 MDHEN and CDR2 SYDVKM. The CDR3 runs 15 residues. Written as DNA, the CDR3 is TGTGCCAGCAGCTGGCTTAGAACCGGGGCCAACGTCCTGACTTTA. It yields the protein CASSWLRTGANVLTL.

This sequence joins TRBV12-3 or TRBV12-4 and TRBJ2-3; D possibly corresponds to TRBD2 (7 bases). V gave up 5 bases and J gave up 2 bases, with 11 bases separating them. The CDR3 runs to 14 residues. The CDR3 nucleotides are TGTGCCAGCAGTACGGGGGGCCCCACAGATACGCAGTATTTT. Residues: CASSTGGPTDTQYF.

This clonotype was picked up many times. The V and J genes are TRBV7-8 and TRBJ2-5; 8 bases match TRBD1. The CDR3 is made up of 16 amino acids. V lost 5 bases to trimming and J lost 4 bases; unmatched junction nucleotides: 12. Per germline, CDR1 SGHVS and CDR2 FQNEAQ. CDR3 bases: TGTGCCAGCAGCACCCGAGGACAGGGAAAGGGAGAGACCCAGTACTTC. Translated: CASSTRGQGKGETQYF.

This clonotype was counted a few times. V usage is TRBV27 and J usage is TRBJ2-1; 15 bases align to TRBD2. Germline CDR1 MNHEY, CDR2 SMNVEV (reference sequence). CDR3 size: 18 residues. V dropped 0 bases and J dropped 8; count of bases not matched to a gene: 8. The CDR3 reads CASSLSLGLAGGPDEQFF. CDR3 nucleotide sequence: TGTGCCAGCAGTTTATCCCTCGGACTAGCGGGAGGGCCCGATGAGCAGTTCTTC.